This T cell receptor (beta chain) derives from a study of cytomegalovirus exposure and HLA in healthy donors. This clone was detected a few times. As yet, its antigen is unknown. Study-level points and caveats: It was reported in a later analysis that an Asian-associated ancestry cluster showed fewer N-insertions than the approximately 690-donor mean. Productive status was seen about 87% or about 30% of the time for most TCR beta V segments in an earlier analysis.

The donors (healthy individuals) were bone marrow donors. The CDR3 spans 16 residues. After removal of 5 bases from V and 3 bases from J, the junction contained 9 bases not matched to a gene. Germline V gene data show CDR1 as MNHEY and CDR2 as SMNVEV (reference sequence). PCR employed 60 Vbeta and 13 Jbeta primers. This table comes from immunoSEQ multiplex PCR, and its TCRdb copy is limited to in-frame clones, with some not included. The repertoire includes some 210,000 clones, over 70% of them detected once, and 1.3% sits in the top ten. The specimen was PBMCs. This TCR was recovered from a man in his thirties or forties in good health and CMV-seronegative. V usage is TRBV27 and J usage is TRBJ2-3; TRBD1 aligns across 9 bases. The CDR3 sequence is CASSPGTGTRTDTQYF. The CDR3, as DNA: TGTGCCAGCAGTCCCGGGACAGGGACGCGGACAGATACGCAGTATTTT.